The 23 T cell receptor beta chains below were found in one sample sequenced in a study of CXCR3-negative and CXCR3-positive naive CD8 T cells. Overall study results and limits: More hydrophobic TRB CDR3s were found in CXCR3-positive naive cells than in CXCR3-negative naive cells.

No cognate antigen is known for these TCRs. Researchers prepared the TRB cDNA libraries using 5' RACE with UMI labels. TCRdb reprocessed the 5' RACE reads and keeps a single row for each CDR3 protein, giving no DNA. The data include around 88,000 distinct CDR3 sequences; the top ten clones carry 0.7% to 1%. The sequencing input was naive CXCR3+ CD8+ T cells from blood. Subset denoted: CD45RO-CCR7+CD27+CD95- naive CD8+ T cells expressing CXCR3 (TNR3+). All receptors derive from a human donor in good health. Some clones in this sample may be carry-over from other donors' samples.

This sequence joins TRBV7-9 and TRBJ2-1; the D call from TCRdb, TRBD2, cannot be confirmed without DNA. From germline, CDR1 is SEHNR and CDR2 FQNEAQ (reference sequence). The CDR3 sequence is 19 residues long. The CDR3 sequence: CASSFTAGELAGLRNEQFF.

The chain uses TRBV5-1 and TRBJ2-1; TCRdb picks TRBD2, but there is no DNA to check that call. The CDR3 runs to 16 residues. The germline V gene encodes CDR1 SGHRS and CDR2 YFSETQ. The CDR3 region is CTSSPSPTWSSNEQFF.

The CDR3 reads CASSGLSTGNPTRINVDEQFF. The chain combines TRBV25-1 with TRBJ2-1; checking the TCRdb D call of TRBD2 is not possible without DNA. The CDR3 runs to 21 residues. Germline CDR1 reads MGHDK; CDR2 reads SYGVNS. The full variable domain, with the rest looked up from reference TRBV25-1 and TRBJ2-1, is EADIYQTPRYLVIGTGKKITLECSQTMGHDKMYWYQQDPGMELHLIHYSYGVNSTEKGDLSSESTVSRIRTEHFPLTLESARPSHTSQYLCASSGLSTGNPTRINVDEQFFGPGTRLTVL.

The genes are TRBV10-3 and TRBJ2-7; TCRdb reports TRBD1, a call that lacks DNA to check it against. From germline, CDR1 is ENHRY and CDR2 SYGVKD. The CDR3 sequence is 17 residues long. The chain's CDR3 is CAISESSGTGGSYEQYF.

The gene calls are TRBV7-4 and TRBJ1-5; TCRdb's assignment of TRBD1 cannot be checked, as there is no DNA. CDR1 SGHVT and CDR2 SQSDAQ come from the germline V gene. This CDR3 spans 17 amino acids. The chain's CDR3 is CASSLGPVGDINQPQHF.

The chain has TRBV7-8 and TRBJ1-5. The germline V gene has CDR1 SGHVS and CDR2 FQNEAQ. The CDR3 spans 15 residues. CDR3 residues: CASSLSPNSNQPQHF.

V is TRBV29-1 and J is TRBJ2-7; there is no DNA to check the TCRdb D call of TRBD2. The length of the CDR3 is 13 residues. CDR1 and CDR2 from the germline V gene are SQVTM and ANQGSEA. The CDR3 region is CSVGVGLTYEQYF.

This chain uses TRBV7-8 with TRBJ2-7. CDR1 is SGHVS, CDR2 FQNEAQ, per germline. The CDR3 length is 13 residues. Here the CDR3 reads CASSLEPTYEQYF.

The chain joins TRBV20-1 to TRBJ2-1. The CDR3 runs 16 residues. Looked up from germline, CDR1 is DFQATT and CDR2 is SNEGSKA (reference sequence). CDR3 region: CSARLATGSSYNEQFF.

This chain connects TRBV6-1 to TRBJ2-7; lacking DNA, the TRBD1 call made by TCRdb goes unchecked. Germline V CDR1 and CDR2: MNHNS, SASEGT. The CDR3 contains 14 residues. CDR3: CASTGQGDYYEQYF.

The chain links TRBV29-1 to TRBJ2-1. Germline-derived CDR1 and CDR2 are SQVTM and ANQGSEA. This CDR3 region has 14 residues. CDR3 region: CSIPPGAPYNEQFF.

The chain combines TRBV20-1 with TRBJ1-4; the D gene TCRdb calls, TRBD1, cannot be checked with no DNA. CDR1 DFQATT and CDR2 SNEGSKA come from the germline V gene (reference sequence). CDR3 length: 14 amino acids. The CDR3: CSARRDSTNEKLFF.

The CDR3 sequence is CASSLVVSRLSETQYF. This chain uses TRBV5-1 with TRBJ2-5. Germline values: CDR1 SGHRS, CDR2 YFSETQ. The CDR3 loop spans 16 amino acids.

The V gene is TRBV14, the J gene TRBJ2-1. The CDR3 spans 12 residues. Germline V lookup: CDR1 SGHDN, CDR2 FVKESK. The CDR3 spells CASSPGINEQFF.

This chain connects TRBV5-6 to TRBJ2-7. CDR3 length equals 16 residues. The V gene's germline CDR1 is SGHDT and CDR2 YYEEEE. The CDR3 sequence is CASSLETFASVYEQYF.

The rearrangement links TRBV5-6 to TRBJ2-5; TCRdb proposes TRBD2, but this gene call is untestable without DNA. The germline gives CDR1 SGHDT, CDR2 YYEEEE. The CDR3 loop spans 13 amino acids. CDR3 residues: CASTHTSGETQYF.

The CDR3 reads CASSYSGHGREGYTF. The V call is TRBV6-6, the J call TRBJ1-2. Germline V lookup: CDR1 MNHNY, CDR2 SVGAGI (reference sequence). The CDR3 is made up of 15 amino acids.

V usage is TRBV4-1 and J usage is TRBJ1-1; TCRdb proposes TRBD1, but this gene call is untestable without DNA. The CDR3 loop spans 13 amino acids. Germline CDR1 is MGHRA and CDR2 is YSYEKL. The CDR3 sequence is CASSRPGAGEAFF.

This chain joins TRBV7-8 and TRBJ2-1. Germline values: CDR1 SGHVS, CDR2 FQNEAQ. The CDR3 runs 13 residues. The CDR3 sequence is CASSLRTYNEQFF.

The V and J genes are TRBV10-1 and TRBJ1-5; with no DNA, the TCRdb D assignment of TRBD1 cannot be verified. From germline, CDR1 is WNHNN and CDR2 SYGVQD (reference sequence). This CDR3 comprises 17 residues. CDR3 amino acids: CANFPWTPPPGNQPQHF.

The V and J genes are TRBV4-1 and TRBJ2-2; TCRdb gives TRBD1 as the D gene, but with no DNA this cannot be confirmed. Per the germline V gene, CDR1 is MGHRA and CDR2 is YSYEKL. CDR3 length: 16 amino acids. Here the CDR3 reads CASSPPPGANTGELFF.

This chain connects TRBV7-3 to TRBJ2-2; checking the TCRdb D call of TRBD2 is not possible without DNA. This CDR3 contains 18 residues. CDR1 and CDR2 (germline): SGHTA, FQGTGA. CDR3 in amino acids: CASSPRGIAGEPTGELFF.

CDR3 loop: CSAISISSYNEQFF. The genes are TRBV20-1 and TRBJ2-1. CDR3 length: 14 residues. In germline, CDR1 is DFQATT, CDR2 SNEGSKA (reference sequence).